This TCR beta chain was obtained from a study of OX40 agonist ivuxolimab in advanced cancers. Across the whole study: A history of anti-PD-1, anti-PD-L1 or anti-CTLA-4 therapy was acceptable, and roughly 40% had some. Findings and caveats of the study: Those patients achieving a partial response at 0.1-3.0 mg/kg showed among the lowest clonal expansion. Mean expanded clone counts were higher in CD8+ than CD4+ T cells.

In the case of this clone: No antigen is known for it.

The CDR3 sequence is 15 residues long. Germline CDR1 and CDR2: MNHEY and SVGAGI. Trimming stripped 6 bases from V and 5 bases from J, with 14 bases between. The data were produced by immunoSEQ multiplex PCR, yet TCRdb's version contains in-frame clones alone and is incomplete. This table holds some 74,000 clones, 90% found once. The V and J genes are TRBV6-5 and TRBJ1-6, with D perhaps matching TRBD1 (5 bases). Here the sequenced sample was CD4+ or CD8+ T cells sorted from blood, taken in a trial of the OX40 agonist ivuxolimab. The receptor was derived from an adult with an advanced solid tumor such as melanoma, head and neck, liver or kidney cancer. The CDR3 DNA follows: TGTGCCAGCAGACTGGGGGAAGGGGATAATTCACCCCTCCACTTT. Amino acid sequence: CASRLGEGDNSPLHF.